What follows are 21 T cell receptor beta chains derived from one specimen sequenced in a study of T cell clonality in common variable immunodeficiency. Study observations and caveats: Reportedly, TCR beta sequences from common variable immunodeficiency showed fewer deletions and N-nucleotide insertions.

Assay used: immunoSEQ multiplex PCR; TCRdb lists only in-frame clones, some missing. Observed in the sample are about 26,000 clones, none of them singletons. These receptors' antigens are unknown. The sequenced sample consisted of peripheral blood mononuclear cells. All receptors derive from a human donor with common variable immunodeficiency.

This clone was seen many times. The read is 3 residues too short to cover the CDR3 end, so that end is filled in from the germline J gene. V and J are TRBV20-1 and TRBJ1-6, with 7 bases aligning to TRBD1. CDR1 DFQATT and CDR2 SNEGSKA come from the germline V gene (reference sequence). Trimming removed 1 base from V and 7 bases from J; junction bases left unmatched: 7. This CDR3 contains 15 residues. CDR3 loop: CSARAQGSKNSPLHF. The sequenced CDR3 bases are TGCAGTGCTAGAGCACAGGGGTCGAAGAATTCACCC.

This clone was seen many times. The chain's CDR3 is CASSLGAPGEQYF. Partial CDR3 DNA: TGTGCCAGCAGCTTGGGGGCACCCGGCGAG. The chain uses TRBV5-5 and TRBJ2-7, with no clear D. The CDR3 end lies 3 residues beyond the end of the read and is filled in from the germline J gene. The V gene lost 0 bases and the J gene lost 6 bases, with 10 bases spanning the gap. Germline V gene lookup returns CDR1 SGHKS and CDR2 YYEKEE (reference sequence). The CDR3 totals 13 residues.

This clone was observed many times. The observed sequence ends 3 residues before the CDR3 terminus, with the missing tail filled in from the germline J gene. This chain uses TRBV6-2 or TRBV6-3 with TRBJ2-7; no reliable D call. The CDR3 is made up of 12 amino acids. The V gene's germline CDR1 is MNHEY and CDR2 SVGEGT. Trimming removed 6 bases from V and 3 bases from J, with 9 bases in between. CDR3 DNA, as far as it was read: TGTGCCAGCAGATCCCGCTACTACGAG. Protein sequence: CASRSRYYE. The CDR3 reads in full as CASRSRYYEQYF.

There are many counts of this clone. The CDR3 is cut off 3 residues early in the read; its end comes from the germline J gene. The V and J genes are TRBV19 and TRBJ2-3; TRBD1 agrees at 9 bases. Per the germline V gene, CDR1 is LNHDA and CDR2 is SQIVND (reference sequence). The junction had 7 bases not matched to a gene; V was cut back by 5 bases and J by 4 bases. This CDR3 is built from 15 residues. The DNA read from the CDR3 is TGTGCCAGTAGTCCAATGGGGACAGGGTCAGATACG. Its protein is CASSPMGTGSDT. The entire CDR3 reads CASSPMGTGSDTQYF.

Worth noting for this clone: Coverage ceases 3 residues before the CDR3 finishes, and the germline J gene fills in the end. This sequence joins TRBV20-1 and TRBJ1-5, with D maybe TRBD1 (5 bases). V gave up 1 base and J gave up 0 bases, with 10 bases separating them. Germline values: CDR1 DFQATT, CDR2 SNEGSKA (reference sequence). There are 15 residues in the CDR3. The CDR3 spells CSARVQTASNQPQHF. Incomplete CDR3 DNA: TGCAGTGCTAGAGTTCAGACAGCTAGCAATCAGCCC.

Details on this clone: Sequencing ends 3 residues short of the CDR3 end; the germline J gene provides the rest. The chain employs TRBV2 and TRBJ1-1, with D unclear. Germline CDR1 SNHLY, CDR2 FYNNEI. CDR3 size: 15 residues. The V end lost 11 bases, the J end lost 2 bases, and 21 bases lay between the germline ends. CDR3 sequence: CAGEWAEISNTEAFF. Incomplete CDR3 DNA: TGTGCCGGCGAATGGGCAGAGATATCCAACACTGAA.

This clone was counted ten times or more. The read terminates 3 residues before the CDR3 end, so the remaining end is supplied by the germline J gene. The rearrangement joins TRBV5-5 to TRBJ2-7; 8 nucleotides line up with TRBD1. The CDR3 sequence is 15 residues long. Germline V gene data show CDR1 as SGHKS and CDR2 as YYEKEE (reference sequence). Unmatched junction bases numbered 7, after V lost 1 base and J lost 4 bases. CDR3 bases read: TGTGCCAGCAGCTTGTTCCGGACAGGGAAATACGAG. It encodes CASSLFRTGKYE. The entire CDR3 is CASSLFRTGKYEQYF. The variable domain in full, with the rest retrieved from reference TRBV5-5 and TRBJ2-7, is DAGVTQSPTHLIKTRGQQVTLRCSPISGHKSVSWYQQVLGQGPQFIFQYYEKEERGRGNFPDRFSARQFPNYSSELNVNALLLGDSALYLCASSLFRTGKYEQYFGPGTRLTVT.

This clone was recorded a few times. The read ends 3 residues shy of where the CDR3 ends; the end is completed using the germline J gene. This sequence joins TRBV10-2 and TRBJ2-5, with 12 bases aligning to TRBD1. The germline V gene encodes CDR1 WSHSY and CDR2 SAAADI. The CDR3 is 17 amino acids. V trimming: 4 bases; J trimming: 2 bases; junction bases outside the gene matches: 8. CDR3 DNA, as far as it was read: TGCGCCAGCAGTGGGGACAGGGGGCAAATCCCTCAAGAGACC. Protein: CASSGDRGQIPQET. The entire CDR3 is CASSGDRGQIPQETQYF.

This clone was found many times. Read coverage stops 3 residues before the CDR3 terminus; the germline J gene supplies the remainder. The chain employs TRBV7-8 and TRBJ2-3; D could derive from TRBD1 or TRBD2 (6 bases each). The CDR3 sequence is 15 residues long. CDR1 is SGHVS and CDR2 is FQNEAQ in the germline V gene. This chain's CDR3 is CASSYAGVKAGTQYF. CDR3 DNA (partial): TGTGCCAGCAGCTACGCAGGGGTAAAGGCGGGAACG.

This clone has just a few counts. The read terminates 3 residues ahead of where the CDR3 ends, so the germline J gene completes it. The chain combines TRBV10-2 with TRBJ2-5, with D maybe TRBD1 (7 bases). The germline gives CDR1 WSHSY, CDR2 SAAADI. Deletions cut 1 base from V and 2 bases from J, with 14 bases between. CDR3 length equals 16 residues. The CDR3 DNA, read in part, is TGCGCCAGCAGTGAGTGGAGGGGGCAGCGTCAAGAGACC. Translation: CASSEWRGQRQET. The whole CDR3 protein is CASSEWRGQRQETQYF.

There are a few counts of this clone. The CDR3 end falls 3 residues outside the read, so it is completed with the germline J gene. The gene calls are TRBV2 and TRBJ1-4, with 10 bases matching TRBD1. The CDR3 consists of 12 residues. The germline V gene encodes CDR1 SNHLY and CDR2 FYNNEI. The CDR3 region is CASRDDRGRLFF. The covered CDR3 bases are TGTGCCAGCAGGGATGACAGGGGGCGA.

This clone was picked up many times. The read halts 3 residues ahead of the CDR3 end, with the missing end drawn from the germline J gene. The J gene is TRBJ1-2, the V gene TRBV18; TRBD1 aligns across 7 bases. The V gene's germline CDR1 is KGHSH and CDR2 LQKENI. This CDR3 spans 14 amino acids. The ends lost 3 bases at V and 4 bases at J; junction bases unmatched: 5. The CDR3 loop reads CASSPRDSSYGYTF. The covered CDR3 bases are TGTGCCAGCTCACCCCGGGACAGTTCCTATGGC.

This clone was seen repeatedly, ten times or more. The sequenced fragment ends 3 residues before the CDR3 boundary, so the rest is inferred from the germline J gene. The rearrangement links TRBV29-1 to TRBJ2-5, with a possible D match to TRBD1 (6 bases). Trimming pared 1 base from V and 5 bases from J, leaving 23 bases between. This CDR3 spans 17 amino acids. CDR1 is SQVTM, CDR2 ANQGSEA, per germline. CDR3 residues: CSVEVEDNRVRWETQYF. CDR3 bases read: TGCAGCGTTGAAGTGGAGGATAACAGGGTTCGATGGGAGACC.

In its sample, this clone was seen many times. The CDR3 extends 3 residues past the end of the read, so its final part is completed from the germline J gene. The rearrangement uses TRBV18 and TRBJ1-1, with unresolved D. CDR3 length: 13 amino acids. CDR1 and CDR2 (germline): KGHSH, LQKENI. The germline V and J ends were trimmed by 3 bases and 1 base, with 6 bases remaining between them. The chain's CDR3 is CASSPGRNTEAFF. The covered CDR3 bases are TGTGCCAGCTCACCGGGCAGGAACACTGAA. The full variable domain, its missing parts supplied by reference TRBV18 and TRBJ1-1, is NAGVMQNPRHLVRRRGQEARLRCSPMKGHSHVYWYRQLPEEGLKFMVYLQKENIIDESGMPKERFSAEFPKEGPSILRIQQVVRGDSAAYFCASSPGRNTEAFFGQGTRLTVV.

Of note for this clone: The CDR3 end falls 3 residues outside the read, so it is completed with the germline J gene. The gene calls are TRBV20-1 and TRBJ1-2, with D perhaps TRBD1 (5 bases). Germline V gives CDR1 DFQATT, CDR2 SNEGSKA (reference sequence). V lost 3 bases and J lost 4, with 18 bases in between. The CDR3 is 15 residues long. This CDR3 reads CSASKELVGPYGYTF. The covered CDR3 bases are TGCAGTGCTAGTAAAGAGTTGGTGGGGCCCTATGGC.

In regard to this clone: The junction departs from the called germline gene at one end, perhaps through a read error. Read coverage stops 3 residues before the CDR3 terminus; the germline J gene supplies the remainder. The rearrangement links TRBV18 to TRBJ2-7, with 7 nucleotides matching TRBD1. CDR3 size: 13 residues. In germline, CDR1 is KGHSH, CDR2 LQKENI. CDR3 DNA, as far as it was read: TGTTCCAGCAAGCCAAAGGGGGCATACGAG. Translation: CSSKPKGAYE. The whole CDR3 region reads CSSKPKGAYEQYF.

This clone was seen a handful of times. A junction end diverges from the germline sequence, so it may reflect a read error. Coverage ceases 3 residues before the CDR3 finishes, and the germline J gene fills in the end. The chain couples TRBV7-2 to TRBJ1-4; D might be TRBD1 (5 bases). CDR1 is SGHTA, CDR2 FQGNSA, per germline. The CDR3 has 15 residues. The CDR3 region is CASSRSRGTKEKLFF. CDR3 DNA, as far as it was read: TGTGCCAGCAGCCGATCGCGGGGCACTAAGGAAAAA.

In this sample, this clone turned up many times. The read gets to within 3 residues of the CDR3 end, and the germline J gene fills in the rest. The chain has TRBV18 and TRBJ1-2, with TRBD1 identical over 8 bases. After removal of 6 bases from V and 4 bases from J, the junction contained 4 bases not matched to a gene. Germline loops: CDR1 KGHSH, CDR2 LQKENI. This CDR3 contains 13 residues. CDR3 amino acids: CASSPGQAYGYTF. The sequenced part of the CDR3 DNA is TGTGCCAGCTCCCCGGGACAGGCCTATGGC.

This clone was recorded many times. Coverage ceases 3 residues before the CDR3 finishes, and the germline J gene fills in the end. J is TRBJ1-4 and V is TRBV30; D call uncertain. Between the trimmed V and J ends, which lost 2 bases and 8 bases, there was a span of 6 bases. CDR3 length equals 11 residues. Germline CDR1 GTSNPN, CDR2 SVGIG (reference sequence). The part of the CDR3 DNA that was read is TGTGCCTGGAGTATACGGGAAAAA. It encodes CAWSIREK. In full, the CDR3 is CAWSIREKLFF.

This clone appeared many times. The CDR3 goes on 3 residues after the read ends, and that part is filled in from the germline J gene. The chain uses TRBV18 and TRBJ2-7; the match to TRBD2 covers 7 bases. Germline V gene sequence: CDR1 KGHSH, CDR2 LQKENI. The CDR3 spans 15 residues. With 6 bases clipped from V and 2 bases from J, the junction kept 10 bases outside the gene matches. The CDR3 DNA, read in part, is TGTGCCAGCTCTCCAACGAGACTAGCCCCCTACGAG. It specifies CASSPTRLAPYE. The full CDR3 sequence reads CASSPTRLAPYEQYF.

This clone was seen ten or more times. The missing CDR3 end, 3 residues past where the read stops, is filled in from the germline J gene. The V call is TRBV12-5, the J call TRBJ2-7; 7 bases map to TRBD1. CDR1 and CDR2 from the germline V gene are LGHNT and FRNRAP. The CDR3 sequence is 13 residues long. Trimming at V came to 5 bases and at J to 0 bases, leaving 1 base not matched to a gene. This CDR3 reads CASGRDSSYEQYF. The sequenced part of the CDR3 DNA is TGTGCTAGTGGTCGGGACAGCTCCTACGAG. The full variable domain, completed using reference TRBV12-5 and TRBJ2-7, is DARVTQTPRHKVTEMGQEVTMRCQPILGHNTVFWYRQTMMQGLELLAYFRNRAPLDDSGMPKDRFSAEMPDATLATLKIQPSEPRDSAVYFCASGRDSSYEQYFGPGTRLTVT.